These T cell receptor beta chains were read from a single sample in a study of CD8 T cells in Susac syndrome. TCRdb passed the immunoSEQ multiplex PCR reads through MiXCR, listing each CDR3 protein once. Found here are 150,000 to 200,000 distinct CDR3 sequences, about 94% of them singletons; the top ten hold roughly 0.15%. Input material: CD4+ T cells from PBMCs. All receptors derive from a human donor in good health. Both conserved end residues are trimmed from each CDR3.

J: TRBJ2-7
V: TRBV7-9
CDR3: ASSRTATYEQY

J: TRBJ1-1
V: TRBV5-4
CDR3: ASSLALGAGTEAF

J: TRBJ1-1
V: TRBV20-1
CDR3: SAAQSTGWGEAF

J: TRBJ1-1
V: TRBV20-1
CDR3: SARGGGRGNTEAF

J: TRBJ1-1
V: TRBV29-1
CDR3: SVPEQGAFTEAF

J: TRBJ2-3
V: TRBV5-1
CDR3: ASSLGRGSTDTQY

J: TRBJ2-1
V: TRBV3-1
CDR3: ASSQEGGGSYNEQF

J: TRBJ2-7
V: TRBV5-6
CDR3: ASRRKEGTGFGEQY

J: TRBJ2-1
V: TRBV11-1
CDR3: ASSPPWNEQF

J: TRBJ2-1
V: TRBV29-1
CDR3: SVGGIYNEQF